The 30 T cell receptor beta chains below come from one sample, sequenced in a study of CD8+CD57+ T cells in acquired aplastic anemia. Genomic DNA acted as the template from which TCR beta VDJ combination and CDR3 sequence profiling were carried out. TCRdb analysed the reads with MiXCR anew, one entry per CDR3 protein. The table records about 190,000 distinct CDR3 sequences, 55% to 70% of them present only once. Material for sequencing was sorted CD4+, CD8+, or CD8+CD57+ T cells (not recorded which) from PBMCs. The source is a human donor with severe aplastic anemia or a healthy control (not recorded which).

The chain has TRBV5-1 and TRBJ2-7, with TRBD1 matching 9 bases. Germline V lookup: CDR1 SGHRS, CDR2 YFSETQ. Germline trimming cut 1 base from V and 2 bases from J; bases unmatched to any gene: 10. The CDR3 totals 17 residues. CDR3: CASSLYPGTGNAYEQYF. For the CDR3, the DNA is TGCGCCAGCAGCTTGTATCCTGGGACAGGGAATGCCTACGAGCAGTACTTC.

V is TRBV7-9 and J is TRBJ2-7; maybe TRBD2 (5 bases). In germline, CDR1 is SEHNR, CDR2 FQNEAQ (reference sequence). The V gene lost 5 bases and the J gene lost 0 bases, with 11 bases spanning the gap. This CDR3 contains 14 residues. CDR3 nucleotides: TGTGCCAGCAGCGCCCAAGGGAGCTCCTACGAGCAGTACTTC. Encoded protein: CASSAQGSSYEQYF.

This clonotype was observed many times. V usage is TRBV4-2 and J usage is TRBJ2-7; perhaps TRBD1 as D (6 bases). Germline CDR1 reads LGHNA; CDR2 reads YNFKEQ. Trimming pared 0 bases from V and 2 bases from J, leaving 11 bases between. This CDR3 is built from 15 residues. The CDR3 DNA sequence: TGTGCCAGCAGCCAAGATCTGGGGGCAACCTACGAGCAGTACTTC. It translates to CASSQDLGATYEQYF.

V and J are TRBV19 and TRBJ2-3; 8 bases align to TRBD1. CDR1 and CDR2 (germline): LNHDA, SQIVND (reference sequence). The CDR3 sequence is 15 residues long. V dropped 3 bases and J dropped 0; count of bases not matched to a gene: 2. The CDR3 loop is CASSMTGVSTDTQYF. The CDR3 nucleotides read TGTGCCAGTAGTATGACAGGGGTCAGCACAGATACGCAGTATTTT.

V and J are TRBV19 and TRBJ2-5; D is perhaps TRBD2 (7 bases). CDR3 length: 15 residues. The germline CDR1 and CDR2 sequences are LNHDA and SQIVND (reference sequence). Trimming shortened V by 9 bases and J by 4 bases, and 21 bases separated the two germline ends. The CDR3 here is CASNTEGGGRETQYF. CDR3 DNA: TGTGCCAGCAACACAGAGGGGGGGGGCAGAGAGACCCAGTACTTC.

As to this clonotype: At one end, the junction sequence differs from germline, possibly due to a read error. V gene TRBV5-4 combines with J gene TRBJ2-6; TRBD1 agrees at 8 bases. The CDR3 contains 18 residues. Per germline, CDR1 SGHNT and CDR2 YYREEE (reference sequence). The CDR3 nucleotides read TGTGCCAGCAGTTTGGGACAGGTTTCCCTCGCTGGGGCCAACGTCCTGACTTTC. It is translated as CASSLGQVSLAGANVLTF.

This chain links TRBV7-9 with TRBJ1-4; 8 positions match TRBD1. Looked up from germline, CDR1 is SEHNR and CDR2 is FQNEAQ (reference sequence). The CDR3 sequence is 15 residues long. With V trimmed by 3 bases and J by 2 bases, 2 bases remained unmatched. CDR3 residues: CASSFQGATNEKLFF. CDR3 bases: TGTGCCAGCAGCTTCCAGGGGGCTACTAATGAAAAACTGTTTTTT.

This clonotype was picked up many times. J is TRBJ2-3 and V is TRBV20-1, with no clear D. Deletions cut 0 bases from V and 6 bases from J, with 28 bases between. The CDR3 is made up of 19 amino acids. Germline CDR1 and CDR2: DFQATT and SNEGSKA (reference sequence). The CDR3: CSARDQGFGLHTPQDTQYF. CDR3 bases: TGCAGTGCTAGAGATCAAGGTTTTGGTCTCCACACCCCTCAGGATACGCAGTATTTT.

The rearrangement links TRBV2 to TRBJ2-7, with TRBD1 identical over 9 bases. Germline loops: CDR1 SNHLY, CDR2 FYNNEI. The junction had 14 bases not matched to a gene; V was cut back by 5 bases and J by 6 bases. The CDR3 length is 16 residues. Here the CDR3 reads CASSYPSPGTGFEQYF. CDR3 nucleotide sequence: TGTGCCAGCAGTTACCCATCACCCGGGACAGGGTTCGAGCAGTACTTC.

This chain links TRBV7-9 with TRBJ2-7, with D tentatively TRBD2 (7 bases). Trimming took 7 bases from V and 3 from J, leaving 13 bases between them. This CDR3 contains 13 residues. Germline V gene sequence: CDR1 SEHNR, CDR2 FQNEAQ (reference sequence). The CDR3 protein is CASMGGGGYEQYF. The CDR3 DNA follows: TGTGCCAGCATGGGGGGGGGCGGCTACGAGCAGTACTTC.

In its sample, this clonotype was seen many times. The chain has TRBV11-2 and TRBJ2-2; D is undetermined. V gave up 2 bases and J gave up 1 base, with 11 bases separating them. The CDR3 length is 16 residues. Germline V gene lookup returns CDR1 SGHAT and CDR2 FQNNGV. In DNA, the CDR3 is TGTGCCAGCAGCTTAAGTACAGAAGGGAACACCGGGGAGCTGTTTTTT. Its protein product is CASSLSTEGNTGELFF.

The chain links TRBV5-6 to TRBJ1-1; 7 positions match TRBD1. The V gene end was trimmed by 0 bases and the J gene end by 4 bases; junction bases not matched to a gene: 3. Germline lookup yields CDR1 SGHDT and CDR2 YYEEEE. The CDR3 covers 14 residues. Here the CDR3 reads CASSLGYRGTEAFF. The CDR3 nucleotides read TGTGCCAGCAGCTTGGGGTACAGGGGCACTGAAGCTTTCTTT.

Only one count was recorded for this clonotype. This chain connects TRBV2 to TRBJ2-5, with D uncertain. CDR3 length: 18 amino acids. Germline lookup yields CDR1 SNHLY and CDR2 FYNNEI. V lost 4 bases to trimming and J lost 0 bases, with 21 bases between them. The CDR3 coding sequence is TGTGCCAGCAGTGGGGTTCTGGGCTACGAGCAGTACCAAGAGACCCAGTACTTC. It specifies CASSGVLGYEQYQETQYF.

The chain carries TRBV28 and TRBJ2-1, with TRBD2 identical over 10 bases. After removal of 7 bases from V and 2 bases from J, the junction contained 5 bases not matched to a gene. The germline V gene encodes CDR1 MDHEN and CDR2 SYDVKM. The CDR3 runs to 15 residues. CDR3 nucleotide sequence: TGTGCCAGCATTCCTAGCGGGGGTACCTACAATGAGCAGTTCTTC. It translates to CASIPSGGTYNEQFF.

The gene calls are TRBV7-8 and TRBJ1-2, with D unresolved. The CDR3 runs to 14 residues. Germline V CDR1 and CDR2: SGHVS, FQNEAQ. V lost 0 bases to trimming and J lost 2 bases, with 7 bases between them. CDR3 nucleotide sequence: TGTGCCAGCAGCTTAGCGACGGGGAACTATGGCTACACCTTC. Translated, it gives CASSLATGNYGYTF.

This clonotype was seen a handful of times. The chain employs TRBV10-3 and TRBJ1-1; D gene uncertain. Germline CDR1 and CDR2: ENHRY and SYGVKD. This CDR3 contains 13 residues. Trimming took 5 bases from V and 5 from J, leaving 12 bases between them. The CDR3 coding sequence is TGTGCCATCAGTTGGGGAGAGAGGACTGAAGCTTTCTTT. This encodes CAISWGERTEAFF.

The sample holds a few counts of this clonotype. The chain is built from TRBV14 and TRBJ2-7; 7 nucleotides match TRBD2. The CDR3 has 11 amino acids. CDR1 and CDR2 from the germline V gene are SGHDN and FVKESK. V shed 6 bases and J 6 bases; nucleotides not matched to a gene: 2. The CDR3 coding sequence is TGTGCCAGCAGGGGACTATCCGAGCAGTACTTC. Residues: CASRGLSEQYF.

This clonotype was seen a single time. The chain employs TRBV18 and TRBJ2-1; D is unresolved. Trimming removed 4 bases from V and 8 bases from J, with 12 bases in between. The V gene's germline CDR1 is KGHSH and CDR2 LQKENI. The CDR3 has 13 amino acids. The CDR3 DNA is TGTGCCAGCTCACAGGTAGGGTTGGATGAGCAGTTCTTC. This sequence encodes CASSQVGLDEQFF.

A note on this clonotype: A read error may produce the germline difference seen at one junction end. This chain connects TRBV7-7 to TRBJ1-2, with D tentatively TRBD1 (5 bases). Per germline, CDR1 SSHAT and CDR2 FNYEAQ (reference sequence). The CDR3 sequence is 18 residues long. Here the CDR3 reads CASSSSTPDSTLNYGYTF. Written as DNA, the CDR3 is TGTGCTAGCAGCTCCTCCACTCCAGACAGCACCCTTAACTATGGCTACACCTTC.

The CDR3 here is CASSVSRGRSYEQYF. CDR3 nucleotide sequence: TGTGCCAGCAGTGTATCCCGGGGACGCTCCTACGAGCAGTACTTC. V usage is TRBV25-1 and J usage is TRBJ2-7; TRBD1 or TRBD2 may be the D gene (5 bases each). The germline gives CDR1 MGHDK, CDR2 SYGVNS. This CDR3 has 15 amino acids. Trimming took off 4 bases at V and 0 bases at J, with 13 bases between the two ends.

V and J are TRBV19 and TRBJ1-2; possible D gene TRBD1, 5 bases. Germline CDR1 reads LNHDA; CDR2 reads SQIVND (reference sequence). CDR3 length equals 14 residues. Between the trimmed V and J ends, which lost 5 bases and 4 bases, there was a span of 14 bases. The CDR3: CASSRTSGGYGYTF. DNA for the CDR3: TGTGCCAGTAGTCGGACATCCGGGGGCTATGGCTACACCTTC.

This clonotype has a handful of counts. The chain employs TRBV24-1 and TRBJ2-1, with 9 bases matching TRBD2. This CDR3 region has 15 residues. Germline loops: CDR1 KGHDR, CDR2 SFDVKD. The ends lost 3 bases at V and 5 bases at J; junction bases unmatched: 4. CDR3 protein: CATSDPSGGHNEQFF. The CDR3 region has the DNA TGTGCCACCAGTGATCCCAGCGGGGGGCACAATGAGCAGTTCTTC.

The rearrangement links TRBV25-1 to TRBJ2-7, with 7 bases lining up with TRBD1. Trimming took 5 bases from V and 0 from J; bases not matched to a gene: 7. Germline-derived CDR1 and CDR2 are MGHDK and SYGVNS. There are 15 residues in the CDR3. DNA for the CDR3: TGTGCCAGCAGTCGGGACAGATTGAGCTCCTACGAGCAGTACTTC. It yields the protein CASSRDRLSSYEQYF.

This clonotype was seen repeatedly, ten times or more. CDR3 DNA: TGTGCCAGCAGCTTTTCGGTGGCAGGGGGATTAGAACTGTTTTTT. Encoded protein: CASSFSVAGGLELFF. The genes are TRBV5-6 and TRBJ1-4, with TRBD1 identical over 7 bases. This CDR3 spans 15 amino acids. J was trimmed by 12 bases and V by 2 bases; bases with no gene match: 13. CDR1 is SGHDT, CDR2 YYEEEE, per germline.

The chain couples TRBV5-4 to TRBJ2-7; 8 bases fit TRBD2. This CDR3 has 14 residues. Germline V gene sequence: CDR1 SGHNT, CDR2 YYREEE (reference sequence). The trim removed 5 bases at V and 4 bases at J, leaving 8 bases unmatched. CDR3 in amino acids: CASRDTSGPYEQYF. CDR3 sequence (DNA): TGTGCCAGCAGGGATACTAGCGGCCCTTACGAGCAGTACTTC.

This chain joins TRBV24-1 and TRBJ2-1; TRBD2 matches 9 bases. V lost 5 bases and J lost 5; bases outside the gene matches: 12. Germline V gene lookup returns CDR1 KGHDR and CDR2 SFDVKD. The CDR3 loop spans 17 amino acids. CDR3 loop: CATSVLLASGEDNEQFF. The CDR3 DNA follows: TGTGCCACCAGTGTCCTTTTGGCTAGCGGGGAGGACAATGAGCAGTTCTTC.

A single count supports this clonotype. CDR3 coding DNA: TGTGCCAGCAGTGTCCGTCCGGGGGCCCAAGAGACCCAGTACTTC. Translation: CASSVRPGAQETQYF. The V call is TRBV2, the J call TRBJ2-5; D is tentatively TRBD1 or TRBD2 (6 bases each). Looked up from germline, CDR1 is SNHLY and CDR2 is FYNNEI. Between the trimmed V and J ends, which lost 4 bases and 1 base, there was a span of 13 bases. There are 15 residues in the CDR3.

The chain combines TRBV5-8 with TRBJ1-1, with D unclear. The V and J ends lost 5 bases and 11 bases respectively, with 16 bases between them. From germline, CDR1 is SGHTS and CDR2 YDEGEE. This CDR3 has 12 amino acids. Here the CDR3 reads CASRIRGREAFF. The CDR3 DNA reads as TGTGCCAGCAGGATACGAGGAAGGGAGGCTTTCTTT. Full variable domain (missing parts from reference TRBV5-8 and TRBJ1-1): EAGVTQSPTHLIKTRGQQATLRCSPISGHTSVYWYQQALGLGLQFLLWYDEGEERNRGNFPPRFSGRQFPNYSSELNVNALELEDSALYLCASRIRGREAFFGQGTRLTVV.

This chain uses TRBV7-9 with TRBJ1-1; D unresolved. Germline V gives CDR1 SEHNR, CDR2 FQNEAQ (reference sequence). The V gene lost 5 bases and the J gene lost 8 bases, with 15 bases spanning the gap. The CDR3 has 13 amino acids. DNA for the CDR3: TGTGCCAGCAGCCCGCGTATGGACCGAGAAGCTTTCTTT. Its translation: CASSPRMDREAFF.

This sequence joins TRBV29-1 and TRBJ1-2; 9 bases match TRBD1. Losses at the gene ends were 5 bases for V and 2 bases for J; bases not matched to a gene: 3. Germline lookup yields CDR1 SQVTM and CDR2 ANQGSEA. This CDR3 spans 13 amino acids. In DNA, the CDR3 is TGCAGCGTTACCGGGACAGGGAACTATGGCTACACCTTC. It is translated as CSVTGTGNYGYTF.